Below, 25 T cell receptor beta chains from the same sample are listed, as sequenced in a study of T-cell memory formation after mild COVID-19. One entry per CDR3 protein, called by TCRdb with MiXCR from the 5' RACE reads. The table includes about 360,000 distinct CDR3 sequences, approximately 15% detected once. Sequencing input: PBMCs or a T cell subset sorted from them (not recorded which). The receptor source for this set is a young man who had mild COVID-19 (a few samples of this study predate the infection). Cell type and time point are not known.

This clonotype was observed a few times. The rearrangement uses TRBV5-1 and TRBJ2-6; 7 bases align to TRBD1. Germline V lookup: CDR1 SGHRS, CDR2 YFSETQ. This CDR3 region has 17 residues. The V and J ends lost 0 bases and 2 bases, in that order; junction bases with no gene match: 5. The CDR3 DNA follows: TGCGCCAGCAGCTTGGCAGGAACAGGGGCTGGGGCCAACGTCCTGACTTTC. It yields the protein CASSLAGTGAGANVLTF.

This clonotype has just a few counts. Here the CDR3 DNA reads TGTGCCAGCAGCGTCGACAGGGGTAGCCATGAGCAGTTCTTC. Translation: CASSVDRGSHEQFF. The chain couples TRBV9 to TRBJ2-1, with 8 bases identical to TRBD1. The junction had 6 bases not matched to a gene; V was cut back by 2 bases and J by 8 bases. This CDR3 region has 14 residues. The germline V gene has CDR1 SGDLS and CDR2 YYNGEE.

The rearrangement uses TRBV9 and TRBJ1-5, with 12 bases aligning to TRBD1. V was pared by 4 bases and J by 7 bases, with 9 bases of the junction left unmatched. Germline CDR1 and CDR2: SGDLS and YYNGEE. This CDR3 region has 16 residues. This chain's CDR3 is CASSPSGTGGLQPQHF. CDR3 in DNA: TGTGCCAGCAGCCCTTCCGGGACAGGGGGCTTGCAGCCCCAGCATTTT.

This clonotype was recorded at least ten times. This sequence joins TRBV20-1 and TRBJ1-5, with D unclear. In germline, CDR1 is DFQATT, CDR2 SNEGSKA (reference sequence). The CDR3 loop spans 12 amino acids. V lost 4 bases to trimming and J lost 0 bases, with 4 bases between them. The CDR3 here is CSATPSNQPQHF. The CDR3 bases are TGCAGTGCTACCCCTAGCAATCAGCCCCAGCATTTT.

This clonotype was observed many times. J is TRBJ2-5 and V is TRBV7-9, with TRBD2 matching over 11 bases. The CDR3 runs 16 residues. From germline, CDR1 is SEHNR and CDR2 FQNEAQ (reference sequence). The ends lost 3 bases at V and 3 bases at J; junction bases unmatched: 6. CDR3 bases: TGTGCCAGCAGCTTCGGAACTAGCGGGGGAGAAGAGACCCAGTACTTC. Encoded protein: CASSFGTSGGEETQYF. Filled out from reference TRBV7-9 and TRBJ2-5, the complete variable domain reads DTGVSQNPRHKITKRGQNVTFRCDPISEHNRLYWYRQTLGQGPEFLTYFQNEAQLEKSRLLSDRFSAERPKGSFSTLEIQRTEQGDSAMYLCASSFGTSGGEETQYFGPGTRLLVL.

This clonotype has more than one count but fewer than ten. This chain joins TRBV7-9 and TRBJ2-2; 7 nucleotides agree with TRBD1. Germline CDR1 and CDR2: SEHNR and FQNEAQ (reference sequence). CDR3 length equals 14 residues. V shed 5 bases and J 7 bases; nucleotides not matched to a gene: 7. CDR3 in DNA: TGTGCCAGCAGCATCAGACAGGGCCTCGGGGAGCTGTTTTTT. It encodes CASSIRQGLGELFF. Full variable domain (missing parts from reference TRBV7-9 and TRBJ2-2): DTGVSQNPRHKITKRGQNVTFRCDPISEHNRLYWYRQTLGQGPEFLTYFQNEAQLEKSRLLSDRFSAERPKGSFSTLEIQRTEQGDSAMYLCASSIRQGLGELFFGEGSRLTVL.

This chain joins TRBV28 and TRBJ2-5, with a tentative D call TRBD1 (6 bases). The CDR3 contains 11 residues. V was trimmed by 9 bases and J by 5 bases, leaving 10 bases between them. Germline loops: CDR1 MDHEN, CDR2 SYDVKM. CDR3 sequence: CASQRGETQYF. The CDR3 DNA reads TGTGCCAGTCAAAGGGGGGAGACCCAGTACTTC.

The rearrangement joins TRBV4-1 to TRBJ1-6; D is uncertain. V lost 5 bases and J 7 bases, leaving 21 bases between the germline ends. CDR3 length: 17 residues. The V gene's germline CDR1 is MGHRA and CDR2 YSYEKL. CDR3 DNA: TGCGCCAGCAGCGGTGTAGGGTCCTCACGGGCCAATTCACCCCTCCACTTT. It encodes CASSGVGSSRANSPLHF.

The chain employs TRBV7-2 and TRBJ2-7, with D uncertain. Per germline, CDR1 SGHTA and CDR2 FQGNSA. The CDR3 length is 16 residues. Trimming shortened V by 1 base and J by 2 bases, and 15 bases separated the two germline ends. CDR3 sequence: CASSLVSSGFAYEQYF. DNA for the CDR3: TGTGCCAGCAGCTTAGTTTCGTCAGGTTTTGCCTACGAGCAGTACTTC.

The chain joins TRBV6-4 to TRBJ2-7, with D tentatively TRBD1 (5 bases). CDR3 size: 11 residues. Germline assignment: CDR1 MRHNA and CDR2 SNTAGT. Deletions cut 6 bases from V and 4 bases from J, with 7 bases between. Written as DNA, the CDR3 is TGTGCCAGCAGGCGACAGTACGAGCAGTACGTC. Translated, it gives CASRRQYEQYV.

In its sample, this clonotype was seen a few times. Here the CDR3 reads CASSPVGYPKETQYF. CDR3 DNA: TGTGCCAGCAGCCCCGTTGGGTATCCGAAAGAGACCCAGTACTTC. The chain employs TRBV11-1 and TRBJ2-5; no definite D call. V shed 5 bases and J shed 3 bases, with 16 bases lying between them. The CDR3 totals 15 residues. From germline, CDR1 is SGHAT and CDR2 FQDESV (reference sequence).

This clonotype was seen a few times. The V gene is TRBV10-3, the J gene TRBJ1-4; unclear D gene. This CDR3 has 14 residues. Germline CDR1 ENHRY, CDR2 SYGVKD. The germline V and J ends were trimmed by 0 bases and 8 bases, with 10 bases remaining between them. Here the CDR3 reads CAISESGHEEKLFF. The DNA of the CDR3 is TGTGCCATCAGTGAGTCGGGCCACGAGGAAAAACTGTTTTTT.

The chain links TRBV14 to TRBJ2-2, with 8 bases matching TRBD2. CDR1 and CDR2 from the germline V gene are SGHDN and FVKESK. Trimming cost V 4 bases and J 7 bases; bases outside gene matches: 8. The CDR3 loop spans 15 amino acids. The chain's CDR3 is CASSLQRGSHGELFF. The CDR3 DNA follows: TGTGCCAGCAGCCTCCAGCGGGGGTCGCACGGGGAGCTGTTTTTT.

This clonotype was observed many times. The chain recombines TRBV18 with TRBJ2-7; 10 bases agree with TRBD1. With 3 bases clipped from V and 3 bases from J, the junction kept 8 bases outside the gene matches. From germline, CDR1 is KGHSH and CDR2 LQKENI. This CDR3 spans 16 amino acids. CDR3 sequence reads: CASSPPGTGALYEQYF. CDR3 in DNA: TGTGCCAGCTCACCCCCTGGGACAGGGGCCCTCTACGAGCAGTACTTC. Based on the CDR3 plus reference TRBV18 and TRBJ2-7, the full variable domain is NAGVMQNPRHLVRRRGQEARLRCSPMKGHSHVYWYRQLPEEGLKFMVYLQKENIIDESGMPKERFSAEFPKEGPSILRIQQVVRGDSAAYFCASSPPGTGALYEQYFGPGTRLTVT.

This clonotype was seen a few times. The V and J genes are TRBV6-5 and TRBJ1-2; 7 bases are a match to TRBD1. The germline V gene has CDR1 MNHEY and CDR2 SVGAGI. J gave up 6 bases and V 4 bases, and 11 bases lay outside the gene matches. This CDR3 region has 15 residues. The CDR3 sequence is CASSSPRQGSNGYTF. The DNA for the CDR3 is TGTGCCAGCAGTTCGCCACGACAGGGATCTAATGGCTACACCTTC.

The genes are TRBV7-9 and TRBJ2-6; D ambiguous. The CDR3 has 13 amino acids. Trimming shortened V by 8 bases and J by 4 bases, and 9 bases separated the two germline ends. Germline CDR1 is SEHNR and CDR2 is FQNEAQ (reference sequence). CDR3 sequence (DNA): TGTGCCAGCCTGGCCGGAGGGGCCAACGTCCTGACTTTC. Translating gives CASLAGGANVLTF.

This clonotype was detected many times. The rearrangement uses TRBV7-8 and TRBJ2-7, with D possibly being TRBD2 (5 bases). The V end was cut by 6 bases, the J end by 0 bases, with 6 bases between. The CDR3 runs 12 residues. Germline V gene sequence: CDR1 SGHVS, CDR2 FQNEAQ. The CDR3 is CASREASYEQYF. CDR3 sequence (DNA): TGTGCCAGCAGGGAGGCCTCCTACGAGCAGTACTTC.

The V call is TRBV3-1, the J call TRBJ1-1; D is uncertain. There are 15 residues in the CDR3. The germline CDR1 and CDR2 sequences are LGHDT and YNNKEL (reference sequence). Trimming cost V 0 bases and J 1 base, with 9 bases left between them. The CDR3 DNA reads as TGTGCCAGCAGCCAAGATAGAGACTGGAACACTGAAGCTTTCTTT. This sequence encodes CASSQDRDWNTEAFF.

The chain is built from TRBV12-3 or TRBV12-4 and TRBJ2-7, with a weak D call TRBD2 (6 bases). V shed 6 bases and J shed 2 bases, with 11 bases lying between them. This CDR3 is 13 amino acids long. DNA for the CDR3: TGTGCCAGCAGCACCGGGGGACCCTACGAGCAGTACGTC. Protein sequence: CASSTGGPYEQYV.

The gene calls are TRBV5-1 and TRBJ2-3; 10 nucleotides align to TRBD2. Germline V lookup: CDR1 SGHRS, CDR2 YFSETQ. V lost 0 bases, J lost 11 bases, and 9 bases stayed unmatched. There are 15 residues in the CDR3. The CDR3 sequence is CASSLGGAGGPWQYF. The DNA for the CDR3 is TGCGCCAGCAGCTTGGGCGGAGCGGGGGGGCCTTGGCAGTATTTT.

CDR3 region: CASSFSGLREQYF. CDR3 DNA sequence: TGTGCCAGCAGTTTCAGTGGGCTGAGAGAGCAGTACTTC. This sequence joins TRBV12-3 or TRBV12-4 and TRBJ2-7, with D unclear. The CDR3 extends over 13 amino acids. Trimming stripped 3 bases from V and 7 bases from J, with 13 bases between.

The chain has TRBV18 and TRBJ2-5; unclear D gene. This CDR3 spans 14 amino acids. Per the germline V gene, CDR1 is KGHSH and CDR2 is LQKENI. Deletions cut 5 bases from V and 0 bases from J, with 10 bases between. CDR3 amino acids: CASSGSRDQETQYF. The CDR3 nucleotides are TGTGCCAGCTCAGGGTCGAGAGACCAAGAGACCCAGTACTTC.

In its sample, this clonotype was seen a few times. This chain connects TRBV15 to TRBJ2-3, with a weak D call TRBD1 (6 bases). V was clipped by 1 base and J by 4 bases, with 12 bases between them. This CDR3 has 15 residues. Germline V gives CDR1 LNHNV, CDR2 YYDKDF (reference sequence). This CDR3 reads CATSRVTGIPDTQYF. DNA for the CDR3: TGTGCCACCAGCAGAGTTACAGGGATTCCAGATACGCAGTATTTT.

This chain connects TRBV28 to TRBJ2-7; perhaps TRBD1 as D (6 bases). The CDR3 runs to 13 residues. In germline, CDR1 is MDHEN, CDR2 SYDVKM. V lost 8 bases to trimming and J lost 2 bases, with 13 bases between them. CDR3 sequence (DNA): TGTGCCAGCCGTAGGACAGAGACCTACGAGCAGTACGTC. Its translation: CASRRTETYEQYV.

The rearrangement joins TRBV12-3 or TRBV12-4 to TRBJ1-2; D unclear. Deletions cut 5 bases from V and 10 bases from J, with 8 bases between. The CDR3 covers 10 residues. In DNA form, the CDR3 reads TGTGCCAGCAGTACTGCCCACTACACCTTC. As protein: CASSTAHYTF.